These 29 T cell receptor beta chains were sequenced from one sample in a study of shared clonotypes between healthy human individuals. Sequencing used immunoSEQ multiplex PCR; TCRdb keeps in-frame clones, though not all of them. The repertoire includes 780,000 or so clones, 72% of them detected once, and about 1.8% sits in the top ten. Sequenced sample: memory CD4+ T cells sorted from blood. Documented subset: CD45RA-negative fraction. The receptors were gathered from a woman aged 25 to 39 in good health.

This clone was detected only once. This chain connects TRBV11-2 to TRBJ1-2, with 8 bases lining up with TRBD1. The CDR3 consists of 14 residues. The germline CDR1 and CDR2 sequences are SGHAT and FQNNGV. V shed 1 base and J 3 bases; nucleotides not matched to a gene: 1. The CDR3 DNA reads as TGTGCCAGCAGCTTAGCAGGGGGCGACTATGGCTACACCTTC. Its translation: CASSLAGGDYGYTF.

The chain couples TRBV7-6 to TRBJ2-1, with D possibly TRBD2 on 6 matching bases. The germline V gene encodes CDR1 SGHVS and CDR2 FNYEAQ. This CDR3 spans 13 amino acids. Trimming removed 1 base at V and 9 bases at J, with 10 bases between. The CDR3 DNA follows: TGTGCCAGCAGCTTAGTGCCGGGAGCTGAGCAGTTCTTC. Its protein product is CASSLVPGAEQFF.

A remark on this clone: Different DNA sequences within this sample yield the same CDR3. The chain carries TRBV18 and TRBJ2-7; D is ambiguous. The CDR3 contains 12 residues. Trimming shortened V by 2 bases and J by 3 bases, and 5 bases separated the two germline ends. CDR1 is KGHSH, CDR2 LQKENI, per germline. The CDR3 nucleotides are TGTGCCAGCTCACCAGTCGGCTACGAGCAGTACTTC. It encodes CASSPVGYEQYF.

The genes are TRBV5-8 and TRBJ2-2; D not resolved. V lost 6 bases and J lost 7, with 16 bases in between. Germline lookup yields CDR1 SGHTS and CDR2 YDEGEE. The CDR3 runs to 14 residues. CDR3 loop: CASTPTSVGGELFF. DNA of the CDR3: TGTGCCAGCACCCCCACATCGGTTGGCGGGGAGCTGTTTTTT.

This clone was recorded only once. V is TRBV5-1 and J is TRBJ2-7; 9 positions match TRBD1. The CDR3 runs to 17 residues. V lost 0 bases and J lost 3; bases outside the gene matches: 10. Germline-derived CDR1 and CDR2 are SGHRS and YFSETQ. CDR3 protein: CASSLDRGRDRDYEQYF. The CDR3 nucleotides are TGCGCCAGCAGCTTGGACAGGGGCCGGGACAGGGACTACGAGCAGTACTTC.

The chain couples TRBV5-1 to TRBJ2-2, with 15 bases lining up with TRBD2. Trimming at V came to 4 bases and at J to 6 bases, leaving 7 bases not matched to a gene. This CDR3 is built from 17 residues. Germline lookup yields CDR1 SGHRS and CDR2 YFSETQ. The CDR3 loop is CASSPGLAGGLSGELFF. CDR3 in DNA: TGCGCCAGCAGCCCGGGACTAGCGGGAGGATTGTCCGGGGAGCTGTTTTTT.

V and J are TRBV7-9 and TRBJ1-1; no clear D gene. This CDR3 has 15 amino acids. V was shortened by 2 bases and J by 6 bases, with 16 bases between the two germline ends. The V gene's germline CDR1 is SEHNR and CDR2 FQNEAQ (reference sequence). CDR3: CASSLLSLGDPEAFF. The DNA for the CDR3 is TGTGCCAGCAGCTTACTGTCCTTGGGCGACCCTGAAGCTTTCTTT. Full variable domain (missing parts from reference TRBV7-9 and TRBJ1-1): DTGVSQNPRHKITKRGQNVTFRCDPISEHNRLYWYRQTLGQGPEFLTYFQNEAQLEKSRLLSDRFSAERPKGSFSTLEIQRTEQGDSAMYLCASSLLSLGDPEAFFGQGTRLTVV.

The CDR3 region has the DNA TGTGCCAGCAGTTCCACTGGGGGGAGCCGGACCGGGGAGCTGTTTTTT. As protein: CASSSTGGSRTGELFF. The rearrangement joins TRBV28 to TRBJ2-2; a weak D match, TRBD2 (6 bases). This CDR3 spans 16 amino acids. CDR1 and CDR2 from the germline V gene are MDHEN and SYDVKM. The V and J ends lost 4 bases and 5 bases respectively, with 17 bases between them.

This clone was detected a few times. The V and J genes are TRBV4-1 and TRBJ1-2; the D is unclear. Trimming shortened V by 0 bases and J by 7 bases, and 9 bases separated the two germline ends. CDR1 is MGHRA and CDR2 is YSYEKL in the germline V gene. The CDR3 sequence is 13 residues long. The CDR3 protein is CASSQDSRVGYTF. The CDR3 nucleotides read TGCGCCAGCAGCCAAGACTCGAGGGTTGGCTACACCTTC.

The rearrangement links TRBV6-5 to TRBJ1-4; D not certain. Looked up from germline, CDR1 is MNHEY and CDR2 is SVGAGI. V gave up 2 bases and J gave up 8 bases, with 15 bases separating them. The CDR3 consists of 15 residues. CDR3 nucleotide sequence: TGTGCCAGCAGTTACCTGGCAGCGGGTGGGGAAAAACTGTTTTTT. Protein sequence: CASSYLAAGGEKLFF.

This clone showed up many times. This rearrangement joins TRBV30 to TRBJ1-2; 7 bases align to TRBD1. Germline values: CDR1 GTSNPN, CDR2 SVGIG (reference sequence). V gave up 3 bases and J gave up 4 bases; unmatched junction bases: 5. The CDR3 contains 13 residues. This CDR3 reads CAWSIWDSYGYTF. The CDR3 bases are TGTGCCTGGAGCATATGGGACAGCTATGGCTACACCTTC.

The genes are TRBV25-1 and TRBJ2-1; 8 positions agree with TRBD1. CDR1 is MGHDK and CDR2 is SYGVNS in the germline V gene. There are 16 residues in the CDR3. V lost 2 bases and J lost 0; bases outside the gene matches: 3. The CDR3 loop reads CASSEDGTGSYNEQFF. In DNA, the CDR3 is TGTGCCAGCAGTGAAGATGGGACAGGCTCCTACAATGAGCAGTTCTTC.

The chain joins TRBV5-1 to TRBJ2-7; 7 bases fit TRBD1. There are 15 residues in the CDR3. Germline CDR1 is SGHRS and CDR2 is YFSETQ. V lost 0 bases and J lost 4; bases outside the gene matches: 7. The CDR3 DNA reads TGCGCCAGCAGCTTGGTGGCAGGGGGTCAGTACGAGCAGTACTTC. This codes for CASSLVAGGQYEQYF.

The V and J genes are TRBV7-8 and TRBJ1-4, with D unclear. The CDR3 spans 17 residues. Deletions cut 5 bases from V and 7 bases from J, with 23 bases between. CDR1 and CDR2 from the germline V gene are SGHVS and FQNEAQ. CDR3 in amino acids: CASSHMAAQATTEKLFF. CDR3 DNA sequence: TGTGCCAGCAGCCATATGGCCGCCCAGGCGACGACTGAAAAACTGTTTTTT.

The CDR3 DNA sequence: TGTGCCAGCAGTTTCGACAGGGGGGACACTGAAGCTTTCTTT. Protein product: CASSFDRGDTEAFF. The chain recombines TRBV27 with TRBJ1-1; TRBD1 matches at 9 bases. The J segment lost 3 bases and the V segment lost 3 bases, leaving 2 bases of the junction unmatched. CDR1 and CDR2 (germline): MNHEY, SMNVEV (reference sequence). This CDR3 is 14 amino acids long.

CDR3 amino acids: CSVSGITYNEQFF. DNA of the CDR3: TGCAGCGTTTCGGGGATCACCTACAATGAGCAGTTCTTC. V gene TRBV29-1 combines with J gene TRBJ2-1; D possibly corresponds to TRBD2 (5 bases). The CDR3 totals 13 residues. The germline CDR1 and CDR2 sequences are SQVTM and ANQGSEA. V was pared by 5 bases and J by 2 bases, with 10 bases between.

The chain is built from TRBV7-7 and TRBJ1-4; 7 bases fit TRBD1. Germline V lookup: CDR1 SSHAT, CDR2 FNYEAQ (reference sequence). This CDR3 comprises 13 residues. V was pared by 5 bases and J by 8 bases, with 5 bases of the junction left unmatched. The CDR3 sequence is CASSRDRDEKLFF. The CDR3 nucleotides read TGTGCCAGCAGCCGAGACAGGGACGAAAAACTGTTTTTT.

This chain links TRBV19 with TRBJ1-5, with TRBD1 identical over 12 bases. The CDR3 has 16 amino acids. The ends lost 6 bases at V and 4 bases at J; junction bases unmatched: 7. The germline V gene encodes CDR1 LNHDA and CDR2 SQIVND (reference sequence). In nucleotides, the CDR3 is TGTGCCAGTAGACCTCCGGGACAGGGGGCGAATCAGCCCCAGCATTTT. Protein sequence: CASRPPGQGANQPQHF. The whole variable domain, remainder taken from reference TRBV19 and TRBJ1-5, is DGGITQSPKYLFRKEGQNVTLSCEQNLNHDAMYWYRQDPGQGLRLIYYSQIVNDFQKGDIAEGYSVSREKKESFPLTVTSAQKNPTAFYLCASRPPGQGANQPQHFGDGTRLSIL.

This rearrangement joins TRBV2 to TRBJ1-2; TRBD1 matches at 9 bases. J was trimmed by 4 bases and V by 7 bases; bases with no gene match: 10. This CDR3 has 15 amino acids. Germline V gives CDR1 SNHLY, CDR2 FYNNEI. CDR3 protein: CASIKGQGDFYGYTF. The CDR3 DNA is TGTGCCAGCATTAAGGGACAGGGAGATTTCTATGGCTACACCTTC.

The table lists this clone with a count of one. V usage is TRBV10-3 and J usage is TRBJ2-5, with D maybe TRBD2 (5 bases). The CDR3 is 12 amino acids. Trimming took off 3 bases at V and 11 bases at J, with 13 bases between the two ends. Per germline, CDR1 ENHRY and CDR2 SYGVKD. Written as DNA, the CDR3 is TGTGCCATCAGTGATGAGGTTGGCGGGCAGTACTTC. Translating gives CAISDEVGGQYF.

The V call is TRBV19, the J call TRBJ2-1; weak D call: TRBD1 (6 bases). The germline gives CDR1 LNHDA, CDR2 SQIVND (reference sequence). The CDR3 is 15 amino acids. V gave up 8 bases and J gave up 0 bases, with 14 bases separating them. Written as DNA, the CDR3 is TGTGCCAGTCTTCAGGGGAGCGGCTCCTACAATGAGCAGTTCTTC. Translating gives CASLQGSGSYNEQFF.

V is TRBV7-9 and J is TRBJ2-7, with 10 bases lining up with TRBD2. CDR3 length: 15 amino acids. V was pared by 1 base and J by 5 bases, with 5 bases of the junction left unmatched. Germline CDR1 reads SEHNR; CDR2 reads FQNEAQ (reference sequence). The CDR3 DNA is TGTGCCAGCAGCTTAGGAAGTAGCGGGAGGAACGAGCAGTACTTC. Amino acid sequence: CASSLGSSGRNEQYF.

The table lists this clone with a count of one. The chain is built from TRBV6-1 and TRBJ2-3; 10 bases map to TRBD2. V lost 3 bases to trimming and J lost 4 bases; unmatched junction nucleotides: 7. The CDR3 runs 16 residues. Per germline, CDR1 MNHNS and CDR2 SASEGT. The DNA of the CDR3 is TGTGCCAGCAGTGATACGGCTAGCGGGAGCCCAGATACGCAGTATTTT. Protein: CASSDTASGSPDTQYF.

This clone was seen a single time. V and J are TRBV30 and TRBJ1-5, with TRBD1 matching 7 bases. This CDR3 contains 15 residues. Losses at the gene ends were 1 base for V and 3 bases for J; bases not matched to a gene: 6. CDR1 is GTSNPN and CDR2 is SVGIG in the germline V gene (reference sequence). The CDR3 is CAWSDRGLDNQPQHF. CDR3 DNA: TGTGCCTGGAGTGACAGGGGCCTAGACAATCAGCCCCAGCATTTT.

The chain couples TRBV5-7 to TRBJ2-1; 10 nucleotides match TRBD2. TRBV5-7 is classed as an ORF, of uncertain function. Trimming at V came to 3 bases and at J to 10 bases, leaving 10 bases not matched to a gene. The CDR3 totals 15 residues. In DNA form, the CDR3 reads TGTGCCAGCAGCTACCAGCGGGAGGGCCAGGGAGAGCAGTTCTTC. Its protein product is CASSYQREGQGEQFF.

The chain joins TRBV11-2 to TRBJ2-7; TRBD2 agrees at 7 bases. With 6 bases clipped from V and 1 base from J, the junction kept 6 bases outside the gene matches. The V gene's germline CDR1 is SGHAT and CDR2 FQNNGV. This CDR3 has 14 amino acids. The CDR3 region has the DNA TGTGCCAGCAGGTCCTTAGCGGGTTCCTACGAGCAGTACTTC. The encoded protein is CASRSLAGSYEQYF. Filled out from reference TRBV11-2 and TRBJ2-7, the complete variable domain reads EAGVAQSPRYKIIEKRQSVAFWCNPISGHATLYWYQQILGQGPKLLIQFQNNGVVDDSQLPKDRFSAERLKGVDSTLKIQPAKLEDSAVYLCASRSLAGSYEQYFGPGTRLTVT.

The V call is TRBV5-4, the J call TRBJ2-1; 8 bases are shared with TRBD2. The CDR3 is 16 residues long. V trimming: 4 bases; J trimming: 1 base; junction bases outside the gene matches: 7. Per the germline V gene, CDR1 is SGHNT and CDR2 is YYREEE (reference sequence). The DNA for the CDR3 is TGTGCCAGCAGCCCCCTGGAGCGGGGGTCCTACAATGAGCAGTTCTTC. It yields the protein CASSPLERGSYNEQFF.

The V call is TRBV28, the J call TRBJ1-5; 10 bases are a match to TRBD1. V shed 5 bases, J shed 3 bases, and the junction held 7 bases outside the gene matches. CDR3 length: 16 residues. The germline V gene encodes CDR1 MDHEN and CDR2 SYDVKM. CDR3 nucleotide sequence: TGTGCCAGCAGTACACCGGGACAGGGGACCAATCAGCCCCAGCATTTT. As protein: CASSTPGQGTNQPQHF.

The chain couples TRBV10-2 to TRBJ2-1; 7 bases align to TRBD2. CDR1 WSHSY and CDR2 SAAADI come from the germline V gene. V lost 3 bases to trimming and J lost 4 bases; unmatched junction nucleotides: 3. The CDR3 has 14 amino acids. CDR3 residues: CASSDTSAYNEQFF. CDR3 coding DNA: TGCGCCAGCAGTGACACTAGCGCGTACAATGAGCAGTTCTTC.